The next 2 T cell receptor beta chains were all read from a single sample in a study of control samples from healthy donors and cancer patients. Repertoires were generated with immunoSEQ multiplex PCR, while TCRdb's copy carries only in-frame clones and drops some. This table has about 140,000 clones, more than 80% appearing once. The sequenced sample was blood. The receptors originated from a young man in good health.

This rearrangement joins TRBV18 to TRBJ1-2; unclear D gene. Germline CDR1 and CDR2: KGHSH and LQKENI. The CDR3 loop spans 13 amino acids. V was pared by 6 bases and J by 1 base, with 9 bases between. DNA of the CDR3: TGTGCCAGCTCGCAGACAAGTAACTATGGCTACACCTTC. Its translation: CASSQTSNYGYTF.

V usage is TRBV3-1 (or the pseudogene TRBV3-2) and J usage is TRBJ1-1; D not resolved. Germline-derived CDR1 and CDR2 are LGHDT and YNNKEL (reference sequence). V lost 2 bases to trimming and J lost 4 bases, with 11 bases between them. The CDR3 loop spans 14 amino acids. As DNA, the CDR3 is TGTGCCAGCAGCCAAACATACCCGGGCACTGAAGCTTTCTTT. Amino acids: CASSQTYPGTEAFF.